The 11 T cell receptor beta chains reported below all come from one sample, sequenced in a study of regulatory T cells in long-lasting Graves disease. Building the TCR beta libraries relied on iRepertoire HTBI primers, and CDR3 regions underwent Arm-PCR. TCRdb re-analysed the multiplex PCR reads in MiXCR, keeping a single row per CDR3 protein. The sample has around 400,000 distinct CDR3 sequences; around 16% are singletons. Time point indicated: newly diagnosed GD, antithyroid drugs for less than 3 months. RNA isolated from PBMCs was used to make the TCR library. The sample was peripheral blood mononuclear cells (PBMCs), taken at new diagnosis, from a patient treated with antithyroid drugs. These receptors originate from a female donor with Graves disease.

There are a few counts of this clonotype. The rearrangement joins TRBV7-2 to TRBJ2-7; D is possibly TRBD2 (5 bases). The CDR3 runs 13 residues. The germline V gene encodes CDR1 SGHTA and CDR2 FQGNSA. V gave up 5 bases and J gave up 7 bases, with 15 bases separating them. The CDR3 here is CASSITRTAEQYF. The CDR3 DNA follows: TGTGCCAGCAGCATCACTAGGACGGCTGAGCAGTACTTC.

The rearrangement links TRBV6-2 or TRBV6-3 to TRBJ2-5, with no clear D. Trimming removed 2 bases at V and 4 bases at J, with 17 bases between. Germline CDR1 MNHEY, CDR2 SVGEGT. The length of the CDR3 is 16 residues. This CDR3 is CASSYGVLATGETQYF. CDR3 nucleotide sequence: TGTGCCAGCAGTTACGGCGTATTGGCGACTGGAGAGACCCAGTACTTC.

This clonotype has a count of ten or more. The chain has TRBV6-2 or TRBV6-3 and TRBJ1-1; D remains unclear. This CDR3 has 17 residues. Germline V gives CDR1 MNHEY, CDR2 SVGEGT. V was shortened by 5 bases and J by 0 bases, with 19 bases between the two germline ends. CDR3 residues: CASSRTTSRTLNTEAFF. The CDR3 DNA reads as TGTGCCAGCAGTCGAACCACCTCTCGAACACTGAACACTGAAGCTTTCTTT.

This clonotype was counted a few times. The CDR3 loop is CASSVGGDNQPQHF. The CDR3 nucleotides read TGTGCCAGCAGCGTAGGAGGTGACAATCAGCCCCAGCATTTT. V gene TRBV9 combines with J gene TRBJ1-5; D unclear. The CDR3 is 14 amino acids. The V and J ends lost 0 bases and 3 bases respectively, with 7 bases between them. The V gene's germline CDR1 is SGDLS and CDR2 YYNGEE.

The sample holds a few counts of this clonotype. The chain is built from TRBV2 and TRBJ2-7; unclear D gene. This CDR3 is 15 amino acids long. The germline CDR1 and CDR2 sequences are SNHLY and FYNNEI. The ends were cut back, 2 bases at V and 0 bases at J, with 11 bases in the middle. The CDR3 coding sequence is TGTGCCAGCAGTGAAAGAGACCGAAACTCCTACGAGCAGTACTTC. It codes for CASSERDRNSYEQYF.

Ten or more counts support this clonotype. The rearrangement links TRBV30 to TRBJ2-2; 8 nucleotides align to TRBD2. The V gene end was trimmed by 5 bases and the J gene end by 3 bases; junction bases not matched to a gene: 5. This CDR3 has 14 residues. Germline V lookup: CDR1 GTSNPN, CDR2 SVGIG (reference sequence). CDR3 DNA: TGTGCCTGGGCCATAGCGGGACACACCGGGGAGCTGTTTTTT. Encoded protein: CAWAIAGHTGELFF.

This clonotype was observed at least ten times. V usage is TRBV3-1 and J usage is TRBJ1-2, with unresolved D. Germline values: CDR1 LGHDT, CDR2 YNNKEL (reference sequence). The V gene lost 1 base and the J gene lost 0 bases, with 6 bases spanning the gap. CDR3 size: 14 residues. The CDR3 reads CASSQAATNYGYTF. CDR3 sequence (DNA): TGTGCCAGCAGCCAAGCGGCCACTAACTATGGCTACACCTTC.

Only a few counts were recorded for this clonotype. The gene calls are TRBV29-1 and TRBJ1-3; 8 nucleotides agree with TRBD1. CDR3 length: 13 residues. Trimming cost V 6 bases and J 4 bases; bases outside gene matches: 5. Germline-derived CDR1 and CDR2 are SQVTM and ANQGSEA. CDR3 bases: TGCAGCGTAGAGACAGGGGCGGGAAACACCATATATTTT. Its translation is CSVETGAGNTIYF.

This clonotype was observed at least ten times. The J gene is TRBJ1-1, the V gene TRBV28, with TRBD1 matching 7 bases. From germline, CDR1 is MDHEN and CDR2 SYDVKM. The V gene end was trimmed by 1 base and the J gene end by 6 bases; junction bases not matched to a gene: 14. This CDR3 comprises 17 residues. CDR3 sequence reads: CASSLFSWDRYSSEAFF. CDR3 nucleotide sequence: TGTGCCAGCAGTTTATTTTCCTGGGACAGATATTCCTCTGAAGCTTTCTTT.

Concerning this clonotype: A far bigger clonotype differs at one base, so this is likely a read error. This chain's CDR3 is CASSEVTGILYGYTF. Written as DNA, the CDR3 is TGTGCCAGCAGTGAAGTGACAGGGATCCTCTATGGCTACACCTTC. V and J are TRBV6-2 or TRBV6-3 and TRBJ1-2; 7 bases fit TRBD1. The CDR3 totals 15 residues. In germline, CDR1 is MNHEY, CDR2 SVGEGT. With 5 bases clipped from V and 4 bases from J, the junction kept 10 bases outside the gene matches.

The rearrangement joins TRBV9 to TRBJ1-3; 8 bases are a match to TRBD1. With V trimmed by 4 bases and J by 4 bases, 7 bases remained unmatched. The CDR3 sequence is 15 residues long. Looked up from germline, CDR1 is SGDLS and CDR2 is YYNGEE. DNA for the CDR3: TGTGCCAGCAGCTTGACAGGGGCGGAAGGAAACACCATATATTTT. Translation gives CASSLTGAEGNTIYF.